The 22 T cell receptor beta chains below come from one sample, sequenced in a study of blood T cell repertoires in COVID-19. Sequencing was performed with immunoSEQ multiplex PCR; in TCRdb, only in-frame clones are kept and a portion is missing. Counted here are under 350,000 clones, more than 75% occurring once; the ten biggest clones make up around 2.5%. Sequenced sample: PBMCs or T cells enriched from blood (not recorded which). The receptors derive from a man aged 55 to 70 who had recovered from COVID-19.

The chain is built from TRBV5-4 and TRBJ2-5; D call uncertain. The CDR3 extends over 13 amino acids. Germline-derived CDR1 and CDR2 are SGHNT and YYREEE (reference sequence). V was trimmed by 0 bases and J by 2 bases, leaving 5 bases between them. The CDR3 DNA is TGTGCCAGCAGCTTGGGTAAACAAGAGACCCAGTACTTC. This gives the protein CASSLGKQETQYF.

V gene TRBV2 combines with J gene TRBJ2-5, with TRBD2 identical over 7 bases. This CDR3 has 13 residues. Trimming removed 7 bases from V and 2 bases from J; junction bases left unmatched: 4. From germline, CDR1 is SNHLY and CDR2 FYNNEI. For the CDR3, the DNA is TGTGCCAGCAAAGGCGGGGGACAAGAGACCCAGTACTTC. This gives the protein CASKGGGQETQYF. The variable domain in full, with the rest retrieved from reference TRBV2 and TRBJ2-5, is EPEVTQTPSHQVTQMGQEVILRCVPISNHLYFYWYRQILGQKVEFLVSFYNNEISEKSEIFDDQFSVERPDGSNFTLKIRSTKLEDSAMYFCASKGGGQETQYFGPGTRLLVL.

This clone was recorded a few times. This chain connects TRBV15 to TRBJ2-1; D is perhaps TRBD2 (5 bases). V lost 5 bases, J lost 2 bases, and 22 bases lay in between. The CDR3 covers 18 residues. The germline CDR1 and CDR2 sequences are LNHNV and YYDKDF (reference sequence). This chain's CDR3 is CATSPTAFDYQTYNEQFF. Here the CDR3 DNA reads TGTGCCACCAGCCCTACGGCATTCGACTACCAAACCTACAATGAGCAGTTCTTC.

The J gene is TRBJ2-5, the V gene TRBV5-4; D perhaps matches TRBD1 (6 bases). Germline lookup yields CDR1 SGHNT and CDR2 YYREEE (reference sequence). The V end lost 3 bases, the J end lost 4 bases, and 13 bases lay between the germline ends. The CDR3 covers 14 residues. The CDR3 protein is CASSSGQRAETQYF. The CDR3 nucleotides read TGTGCCAGCAGCTCCGGACAGAGGGCAGAGACCCAGTACTTC.

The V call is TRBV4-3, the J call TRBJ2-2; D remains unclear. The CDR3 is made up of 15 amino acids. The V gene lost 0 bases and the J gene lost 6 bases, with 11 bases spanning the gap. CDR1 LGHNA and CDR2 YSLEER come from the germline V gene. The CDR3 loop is CASSQDPGFAGELFF. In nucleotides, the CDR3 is TGCGCCAGCAGCCAAGATCCCGGTTTCGCCGGGGAGCTGTTTTTT.

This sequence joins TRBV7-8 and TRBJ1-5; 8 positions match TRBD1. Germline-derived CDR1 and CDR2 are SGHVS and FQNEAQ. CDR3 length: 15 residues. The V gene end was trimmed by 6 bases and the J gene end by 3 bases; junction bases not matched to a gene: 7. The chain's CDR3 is CASSPGQGINQPQHF. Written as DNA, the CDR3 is TGTGCCAGCAGTCCCGGACAGGGAATCAATCAGCCCCAGCATTTT.

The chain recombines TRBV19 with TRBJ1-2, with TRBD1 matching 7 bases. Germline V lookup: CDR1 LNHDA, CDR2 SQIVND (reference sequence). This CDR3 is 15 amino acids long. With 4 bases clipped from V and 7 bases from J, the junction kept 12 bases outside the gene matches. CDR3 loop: CASSTRRQGTSGYTF. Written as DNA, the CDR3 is TGTGCCAGTAGTACCAGAAGACAGGGAACTTCTGGCTACACCTTC.

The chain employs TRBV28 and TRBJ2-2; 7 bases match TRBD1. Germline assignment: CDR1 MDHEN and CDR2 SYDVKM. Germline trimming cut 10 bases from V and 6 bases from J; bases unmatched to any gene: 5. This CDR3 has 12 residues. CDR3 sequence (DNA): TGTGCCACAGGGGGACGTGCCGGGGAGCTGTTTTTT. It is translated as CATGGRAGELFF.

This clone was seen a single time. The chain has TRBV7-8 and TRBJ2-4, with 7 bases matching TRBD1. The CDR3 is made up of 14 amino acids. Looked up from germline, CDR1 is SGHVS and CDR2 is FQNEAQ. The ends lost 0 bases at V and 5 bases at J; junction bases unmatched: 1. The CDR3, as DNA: TGTGCCAGCAGCTTAGCAGGGGGCGAAAACATTCAGTACTTC. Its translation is CASSLAGGENIQYF. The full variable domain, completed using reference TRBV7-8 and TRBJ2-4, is GAGVSQSPRYKVAKRGQDVALRCDPISGHVSLFWYQQALGQGPEFLTYFQNEAQLDKSGLPSDRFFAERPEGSVSTLKIQRTQQEDSAVYLCASSLAGGENIQYFGAGTRLSVL.

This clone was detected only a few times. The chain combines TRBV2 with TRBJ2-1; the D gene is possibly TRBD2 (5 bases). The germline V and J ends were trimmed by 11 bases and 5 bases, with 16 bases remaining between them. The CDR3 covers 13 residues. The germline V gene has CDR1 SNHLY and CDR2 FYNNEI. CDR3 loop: CASPPTTNNEQFF. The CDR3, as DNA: TGTGCCTCCCCCCCGACTACCAACAATGAGCAGTTCTTC.

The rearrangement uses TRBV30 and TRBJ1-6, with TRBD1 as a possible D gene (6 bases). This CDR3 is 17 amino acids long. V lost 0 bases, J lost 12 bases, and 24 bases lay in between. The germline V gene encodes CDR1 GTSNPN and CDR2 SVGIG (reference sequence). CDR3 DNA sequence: TGTGCCTGGAGTGTTCGTCCATTTAAGTTTGTAGGGGGACCCCTCCACTTT. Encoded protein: CAWSVRPFKFVGGPLHF.

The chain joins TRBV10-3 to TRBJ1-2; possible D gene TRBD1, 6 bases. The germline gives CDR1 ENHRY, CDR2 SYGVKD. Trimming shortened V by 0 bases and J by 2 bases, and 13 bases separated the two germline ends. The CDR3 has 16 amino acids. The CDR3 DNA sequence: TGTGCCATCAGTGAGTCGAGGCGGGGGACAAACTATGGCTACACCTTC. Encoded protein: CAISESRRGTNYGYTF.

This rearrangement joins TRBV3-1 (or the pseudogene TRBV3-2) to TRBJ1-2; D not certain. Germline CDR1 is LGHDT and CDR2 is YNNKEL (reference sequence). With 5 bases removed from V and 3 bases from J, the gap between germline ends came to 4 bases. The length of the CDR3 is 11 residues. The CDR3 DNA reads TGTGCCAGCAGCTCGTACTATGGCTACACCTTC. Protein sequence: CASSSYYGYTF.

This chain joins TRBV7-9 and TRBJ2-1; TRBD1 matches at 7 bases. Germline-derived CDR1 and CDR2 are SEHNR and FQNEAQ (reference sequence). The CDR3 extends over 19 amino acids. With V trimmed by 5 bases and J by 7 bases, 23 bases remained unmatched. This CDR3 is CASSLPYLRTGRGLNEQFF. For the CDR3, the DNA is TGTGCCAGCAGCCTACCCTACCTCCGGACAGGCCGAGGGTTGAATGAGCAGTTCTTC.

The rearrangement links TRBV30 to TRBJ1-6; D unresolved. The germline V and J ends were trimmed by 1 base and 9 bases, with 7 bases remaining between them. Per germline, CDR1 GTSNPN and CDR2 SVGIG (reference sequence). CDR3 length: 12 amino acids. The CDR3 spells CAWSAVSSPLHF. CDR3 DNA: TGTGCCTGGAGTGCGGTTTCTTCACCCCTCCACTTT.

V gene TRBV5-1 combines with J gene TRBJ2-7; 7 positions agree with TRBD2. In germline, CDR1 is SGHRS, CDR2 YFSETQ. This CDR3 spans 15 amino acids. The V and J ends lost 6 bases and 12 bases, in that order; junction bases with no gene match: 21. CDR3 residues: CASKKDTSSGGRTYF. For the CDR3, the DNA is TGCGCCAGCAAAAAAGACACTTCTAGCGGTGGGCGCACGTACTTC.

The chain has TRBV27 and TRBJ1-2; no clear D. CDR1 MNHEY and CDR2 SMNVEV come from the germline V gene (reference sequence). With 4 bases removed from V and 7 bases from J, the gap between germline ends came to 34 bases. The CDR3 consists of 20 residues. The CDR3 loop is CASSSRPLTRLVLYSRGYTF. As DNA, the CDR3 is TGTGCCAGCAGTTCCCGACCCCTTACGCGGTTGGTTCTTTATTCTCGTGGCTACACCTTC.

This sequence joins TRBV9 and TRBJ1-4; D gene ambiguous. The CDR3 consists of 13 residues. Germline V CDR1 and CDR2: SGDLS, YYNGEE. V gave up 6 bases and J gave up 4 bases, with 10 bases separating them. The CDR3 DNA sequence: TGTGCCAGCACCCCCGGAGGTAATGAAAAACTGTTTTTT. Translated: CASTPGGNEKLFF.

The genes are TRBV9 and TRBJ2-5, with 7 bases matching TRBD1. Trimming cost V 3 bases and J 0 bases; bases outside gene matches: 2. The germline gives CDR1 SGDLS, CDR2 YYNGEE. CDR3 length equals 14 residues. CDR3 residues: CASSETGDQETQYF. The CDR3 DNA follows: TGTGCCAGCAGCGAAACAGGGGACCAAGAGACCCAGTACTTC.

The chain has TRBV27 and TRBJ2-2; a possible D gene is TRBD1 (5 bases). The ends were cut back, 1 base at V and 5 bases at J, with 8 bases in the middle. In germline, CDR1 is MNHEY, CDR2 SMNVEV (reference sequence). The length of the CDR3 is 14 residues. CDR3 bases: TGTGCCAGCAGTTTATATCAGGGAACCGGGGAGCTGTTTTTT. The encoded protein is CASSLYQGTGELFF.

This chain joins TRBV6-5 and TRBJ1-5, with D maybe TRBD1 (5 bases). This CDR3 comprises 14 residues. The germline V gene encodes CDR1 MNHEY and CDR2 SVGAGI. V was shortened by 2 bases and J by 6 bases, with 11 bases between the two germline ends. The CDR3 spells CASSYRGGSQPQHF. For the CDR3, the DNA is TGTGCCAGCAGTTACAGGGGAGGGAGTCAGCCCCAGCATTTT.

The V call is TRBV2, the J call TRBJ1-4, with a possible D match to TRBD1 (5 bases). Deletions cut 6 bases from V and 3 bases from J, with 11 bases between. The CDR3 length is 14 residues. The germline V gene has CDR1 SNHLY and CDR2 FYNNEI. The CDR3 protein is CASSYLGANEKLFF. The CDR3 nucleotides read TGTGCCAGCAGCTACTTAGGGGCTAATGAAAAACTGTTTTTT.